This T cell receptor (beta chain) was profiled in a study of control samples from healthy donors and cancer patients. Method: immunoSEQ multiplex PCR; TCRdb's copy keeps in-frame clones and lacks some. The sample includes about 140,000 clones, 90% to 95% of them seen just once. Germline CDR1 and CDR2: SNHLY and FYNNEI. The CDR3 loop spans 13 amino acids. With 8 bases removed from V and 0 bases from J, the gap between germline ends came to 5 bases. This clonotype was sampled from a middle-aged man in good health. This sequence joins TRBV2 and TRBJ2-6; D is ambiguous. Source material: blood. This CDR3 is CASGFSGANVLTF. The DNA of the CDR3 is TGTGCCAGCGGGTTCTCTGGGGCCAACGTCCTGACTTTC.